The TCR beta chain under discussion was sequenced for a study of blood T cell repertoires in COVID-19. Study-wide context: Samples came from the United States, Italy and Spain, spanning acute and convalescent COVID-19.

CDR3 length: 15 residues. V was shortened by 7 bases and J by 3 bases, with 19 bases between the two germline ends. Germline loops: CDR1 LNHDA, CDR2 SQIVND (reference sequence). As originally analysed: Estimation of nucleated cell counts relied on the amplification of reference gene primers. This table comes from immunoSEQ multiplex PCR, and its TCRdb copy is limited to in-frame clones, with some not included. D and trimming were read from the DNA, whereas the V and J calls and clone size are those reported in that table. The data show over 200,000 clones, roughly 87% seen once. This clone was seen once.

Sequences were obtained from peripheral blood. This chain uses TRBV19 with TRBJ2-7; tentatively, D is TRBD2 (6 bases). This clonotype originated in a man aged 40-55 years with active or convalescent COVID-19. CDR3 amino acids: CASTPTGSFFYEQYF. CDR3 DNA: TGTGCCAGTACACCTACCGGGAGTTTTTTCTACGAGCAGTACTTC.